Below are 13 T cell receptor beta chains sequenced from a single sample in a study of T cell responses to AZD1222 COVID-19 vaccine. The protocol was immunoSEQ multiplex PCR, while the TCRdb copy is restricted to in-frame clones and leaves out a portion. The data contain around 130,000 clones, 80% to 95% of them seen just once; the ten biggest clones take up 4%. Sequenced here: peripheral blood, sampled 28 days after the second AZD1222 dose. These TCRs come from an adult who received the AZD1222 COVID-19 vaccine.

This clone was found a few times. The chain carries TRBV12-3 or TRBV12-4 and TRBJ1-3, with D unresolved. V gave up 6 bases and J gave up 4 bases, with 10 bases separating them. The CDR3 runs to 13 residues. CDR3 DNA: TGTGCCAGCAGCCAGAATGCAGGAAACACCATATATTTT. This encodes CASSQNAGNTIYF.

The V call is TRBV11-3, the J call TRBJ2-5, with D uncertain. CDR1 and CDR2 (germline): SGHNT, YENEEA. CDR3 length: 15 residues. V lost 1 base to trimming and J lost 2 bases, with 11 bases between them. For the CDR3, the DNA is TGTGCCAGCAGCTTAGGTAGTGGAACTCAAGAGACCCAGTACTTC. It yields the protein CASSLGSGTQETQYF.

The V call is TRBV19, the J call TRBJ2-1, with a weak D call TRBD1 (5 bases). Germline CDR1 is LNHDA and CDR2 is SQIVND (reference sequence). The V end was cut by 4 bases, the J end by 1 base, with 23 bases between. This CDR3 is 19 amino acids long. The CDR3 here is CASSTRAQGFVSSYNEQFF. In DNA form, the CDR3 reads TGTGCCAGTAGTACTCGGGCTCAGGGCTTCGTCTCTTCCTACAATGAGCAGTTCTTC. Full variable domain (rest looked up from reference TRBV19 and TRBJ2-1): DGGITQSPKYLFRKEGQNVTLSCEQNLNHDAMYWYRQDPGQGLRLIYYSQIVNDFQKGDIAEGYSVSREKKESFPLTVTSAQKNPTAFYLCASSTRAQGFVSSYNEQFFGPGTRLTVL.

This rearrangement joins TRBV4-2 to TRBJ2-2; no firm D call. The CDR3 spans 14 residues. Trimming stripped 4 bases from V and 1 base from J, with 7 bases between. CDR1 is LGHNA, CDR2 YNFKEQ, per germline. The CDR3, as DNA: TGTGCCAGCAGCCTCGCCGGGAACACCGGGGAGCTGTTTTTT. It translates to CASSLAGNTGELFF.

V is TRBV6-2 or TRBV6-3 and J is TRBJ2-7; TRBD2 matches 7 bases. Germline V gives CDR1 MNHEY, CDR2 SVGEGT. This CDR3 comprises 19 residues. With V trimmed by 1 base and J by 0 bases, 15 bases remained unmatched. The CDR3 DNA reads as TGTGCCAGCAGTTACTGGCGGGAGATGAGTAGAAGGGGCTCCTACGAGCAGTACTTC. Protein product: CASSYWREMSRRGSYEQYF.

The chain joins TRBV6-2 or TRBV6-3 to TRBJ1-2; D not resolved. Germline V gene lookup returns CDR1 MNHEY and CDR2 SVGEGT. The V gene lost 4 bases and the J gene lost 1 base, with 16 bases spanning the gap. The CDR3 totals 16 residues. This CDR3 is CASSFSRGGYNYGYTF. The DNA for the CDR3 is TGTGCCAGCAGTTTTTCCCGGGGAGGTTATAACTATGGCTACACCTTC.

The chain employs TRBV10-3 and TRBJ2-7, with 10 bases matching TRBD1. The CDR3 spans 13 residues. Per the germline V gene, CDR1 is ENHRY and CDR2 is SYGVKD. V lost 8 bases and J lost 4; bases outside the gene matches: 5. This CDR3 is CAIGGGQGYEQYF. The CDR3 bases are TGTGCCATCGGGGGGGGACAGGGGTACGAGCAGTACTTC.

This sequence joins TRBV28 and TRBJ2-5; D is perhaps TRBD2 (5 bases). The CDR3 spans 13 residues. From germline, CDR1 is MDHEN and CDR2 SYDVKM. The V and J ends lost 3 bases and 5 bases respectively, with 10 bases between them. The CDR3 coding sequence is TGTGCCAGCAGTTTTCCGGGGATGGAGACCCAGTACTTC. Amino acids: CASSFPGMETQYF.

V and J are TRBV7-2 and TRBJ2-2, with 7 positions matching TRBD1. Germline-derived CDR1 and CDR2 are SGHTA and FQGNSA. The CDR3 has 15 amino acids. With 1 base clipped from V and 4 bases from J, the junction kept 3 bases outside the gene matches. CDR3 coding DNA: TGTGCCAGCAGCTTAGGGGCAGGGGGCACCGGGGAGCTGTTTTTT. Translated, it gives CASSLGAGGTGELFF.

V gene TRBV4-3 combines with J gene TRBJ1-3, with 9 bases identical to TRBD1. Trimming removed 1 base from V and 14 bases from J; junction bases left unmatched: 9. This CDR3 is built from 14 residues. Germline V gene sequence: CDR1 LGHNA, CDR2 YSLEER. The CDR3 sequence: CASSQAGTGTGLYF. CDR3 nucleotides: TGCGCCAGCAGCCAAGCCGGTACCGGGACAGGGTTATATTTT.

The chain carries TRBV6-5 and TRBJ2-1; D possibly matches TRBD1 or TRBD2 (5 bases each). Between the trimmed V and J ends, which lost 10 bases and 7 bases, there was a span of 17 bases. CDR3 length: 13 amino acids. Germline-derived CDR1 and CDR2 are MNHEY and SVGAGI. CDR3 nucleotide sequence: TGTGCCATTAGCCGGGGCGGGTCGAATGAGCAGTTCTTC. Protein: CAISRGGSNEQFF.

The gene calls are TRBV5-4 and TRBJ2-1, with TRBD2 matching over 7 bases. Germline V CDR1 and CDR2: SGHNT, YYREEE (reference sequence). The V and J ends lost 0 bases and 2 bases, in that order; junction bases with no gene match: 5. The CDR3 length is 16 residues. Written as DNA, the CDR3 is TGTGCCAGCAGCTTGGACGGCGGGGGAGCCTACAATGAGCAGTTCTTC. It encodes CASSLDGGGAYNEQFF.

This chain joins TRBV29-1 and TRBJ2-7, with D possibly being TRBD1 or TRBD2 (5 bases each). Germline lookup yields CDR1 SQVTM and CDR2 ANQGSEA. Trimming shortened V by 1 base and J by 4 bases, and 11 bases separated the two germline ends. CDR3 length: 13 residues. In DNA form, the CDR3 reads TGCAGCGTTGAAGGGGACGTAGGATACGAGCAGTACTTC. Protein: CSVEGDVGYEQYF.